Listed below are T cell receptor beta chains from one sample, sequenced in a study of T cell repertoires and HLA-DP antigens. Here immunoSEQ multiplex PCR was the method, and the copy in TCRdb shows in-frame clones only, minus some. There are around 100,000 clones in the sample; 85% to 95% occur only once, and approximately 0.29% lies in the top ten. For these receptors, no antigen is known. The sequenced sample consisted of CD4+ T cells from PBMCs. The receptors originated from a woman aged 18-30 years in good health and CMV-seronegative. Each CDR3 is given with its conserved first and last residue. D genes are given only for firm matches. Rows give clone size only sometimes, using once, few, many, or a class for an expanded clone.

J	D	size	V	length	DNA	CDR3
TRBJ1-2	-	once	TRBV19	16	TGTGCCAGTAGTATAATGACGCTAGGGGCTAACTATGGCTACACCTTC	CASSIMTLGANYGYTF
TRBJ2-5	-	-	TRBV6-5	14	TGTGCCAGCAGTGGGGGATCCCCCTCAGGGACCCAGTACTTC	CASSGGSPSGTQYF
TRBJ2-5	-	-	TRBV6-5	13	TGTGCCAGCAGCCGACGGGGGCAAGAGACCCAGTACTTC	CASSRRGQETQYF
TRBJ1-1	TRBD1	-	TRBV2	13	TGTGCCAGATCCGGGACAGGGTGGACTGAAGCTTTCTTT	CARSGTGWTEAFF
TRBJ1-6	TRBD1	-	TRBV9	14	TGTGCCAGCAGCGTGGGACAGGATAATTCACCCCTCCACTTT	CASSVGQDNSPLHF
TRBJ2-3	-	-	TRBV6-1	14	TGTGCCAGCAGCTCGGGACTCTCCACAGATACGCAGTATTTT	CASSSGLSTDTQYF
TRBJ1-1	-	-	TRBV28	11	TGTGCCAGCAGTTCAGACACTGAAGCTTTCTTT	CASSSDTEAFF
TRBJ2-7	-	-	TRBV5-1	15	TGCGCCAGCAGCCCTAATCGAGAGGGTCCCTACGAGCAGTACTTC	CASSPNREGPYEQYF
TRBJ2-5	-	-	TRBV11-2	14	TGTGCCAGCAGCTTGCAACGGGCGGCTGAGACCCAGTACTTC	CASSLQRAAETQYF
TRBJ1-1	TRBD1	-	TRBV7-3	16	TGTGCCAGCAGCTTAAATCCGACAGGGGCGCGCACTGAAGCTTTCTTT	CASSLNPTGARTEAFF
TRBJ2-3	TRBD2	-	TRBV6-5	15	TGTGCCAGCAGCCCTCCGAGCGGGAGAACAGATACGCAGTATTTT	CASSPPSGRTDTQYF
TRBJ1-2	TRBD1	-	TRBV4-1	14	TGCGCCAGCAGCAAAGCCGGCCAGGGGGGTGGCTACACCTTC	CASSKAGQGGGYTF
TRBJ2-3	-	once	TRBV5-5	14	TGTGCCAGCAGTGTGGACCGAGGCACAGATACGCAGTATTTT	CASSVDRGTDTQYF
TRBJ1-2	TRBD1	-	TRBV27	16	TGTGCCAGCAGTCCCAGTCCCGGGACAGGGCCCTATGGCTACACCTTC	CASSPSPGTGPYGYTF
TRBJ1-2	-	-	TRBV5-6	13	TGTGCCAGCAGCTTGGCCGACAGCTATGGCTACACCTTC	CASSLADSYGYTF
TRBJ2-5	-	-	TRBV5-4	13	TGTGCCAGCAGCGGAACTAGCCCGGAGACCCAGTACTTC	CASSGTSPETQYF
TRBJ1-2	-	-	TRBV28	17	TGTGCCATCGCTACTGGGGGGGGATTTGGGACTAACTATGGCTACACCTTC	CAIATGGGFGTNYGYTF
TRBJ2-5	-	-	TRBV6-5	11	TGTGCCAGCAGTTACCAACGGGCCCAGTACTTC	CASSYQRAQYF
TRBJ1-2	TRBD1	-	TRBV19	15	TGTGCCAGTAGTAGAGGACAGGGCCTCCTCTATGGCTACACCTTC	CASSRGQGLLYGYTF
TRBJ1-2	TRBD1	once	TRBV9	13	TGTGCCAGCAGCGGGACGACAGGGCATGGCTACACCTTC	CASSGTTGHGYTF
TRBJ2-2	-	-	TRBV7-9	13	TGTGCCAGCAGCTTAGTCAGGGTCGGGGAGCTGTTTTTT	CASSLVRVGELFF
TRBJ1-4	-	once	TRBV18	13	TGTGCCAGCTCAGAACGGGAGCGCGAAAAACTGTTTTTT	CASSEREREKLFF
TRBJ1-4	-	-	TRBV5-4	14	TGTGCCAGCAGCTTCGGACAGAGTAATGAAAAACTGTTTTTT	CASSFGQSNEKLFF
TRBJ2-5	TRBD1	-	TRBV28	11	TGTGCCAGCAGCACTGGACAGGGGGGGTACTTC	CASSTGQGGYF
TRBJ1-1	-	few	TRBV6-5	15	TGTGCCAGCAGTTACTCGGACAGACCAAACACTGAAGCTTTCTTT	CASSYSDRPNTEAFF
TRBJ2-7	TRBD1	-	TRBV5-6	16	TGTGCCAGCAGCCCCCGAAGGGGACAGGTAATCTCCGAGCAGTACTTC	CASSPRRGQVISEQYF
TRBJ1-1	-	-	TRBV6-5	13	TGTGCCAGCAGCGCCCAGAGGAAGACTGAAGCTTTCTTT	CASSAQRKTEAFF
TRBJ1-4	-	-	TRBV5-1	15	TGCGCCAGCAGCTTGGGGGTATCGACTAATGAAAAACTGTTTTTT	CASSLGVSTNEKLFF
TRBJ1-6	-	-	TRBV11-2	15	TGTGCCAGCAGCTTTTTGGCAGGGAACAATTCACCCCTCCACTTT	CASSFLAGNNSPLHF
TRBJ2-1	-	-	TRBV29-1	13	TGCAGCGTTGTCGGAGGGCCGGGTAATGAGCAGTTCTTC	CSVVGGPGNEQFF
TRBJ1-6	-	-	TRBV6-6	15	TGTGCCAGCAGCCTTAGTTACTCCTATAATTCACCCCTCCACTTT	CASSLSYSYNSPLHF
TRBJ1-5	TRBD1	-	TRBV19	16	TGTGCCAGTAGTATAATAGGACAGGGGAGGGATCAGCCCCAGCATTTT	CASSIIGQGRDQPQHF
TRBJ2-1	-	-	TRBV27	11	TGTGCCAGCAGTGTTAACAATGAGCAGTTCTTC	CASSVNNEQFF
TRBJ2-1	-	-	TRBV6-4	15	TGTGCCAGCAGCCGGGAGATCGGCTCCTACAATGAGCAGTTCTTC	CASSREIGSYNEQFF
TRBJ1-5	TRBD1	-	TRBV28	16	TGTGCCAGCAGTTTGCAGGGGGCCCGGATCAATCAGCCCCAGCATTTT	CASSLQGARINQPQHF
TRBJ2-5	TRBD2	-	TRBV7-9	19	TGTGCCAGCAGCTTAGATCGATCGGCGGGAGGGCCTCTGCTCGGGACCCAGTACTTC	CASSLDRSAGGPLLGTQYF
TRBJ1-4	-	-	TRBV14	19	TGTGCCAGCAGCCAAGGAGATCAGGGACCCTTTGCAACTAATGAAAAACTGTTTTTT	CASSQGDQGPFATNEKLFF
TRBJ1-3	-	-	TRBV6-5	15	TGTGCCAGCAGTAAGGACAGTAACGTCGGAAACACCATATATTTT	CASSKDSNVGNTIYF
TRBJ1-2	-	few	TRBV5-6	11	TGTGCCAGCAGCTTGGCAGGGCAGCAACTCTTC	CASSLAGQQLF
TRBJ2-5	-	-	TRBV10-1	14	TGCGCCAGCAGGCGGATCTACCGACTAGAGACCCAGTACTTC	CASRRIYRLETQYF
TRBJ2-1	-	-	TRBV7-3	15	TGTGCCAGCAGCAGGCTCCACAGCTCCTACAATGAGCAGTTCTTC	CASSRLHSSYNEQFF
TRBJ2-1	-	-	TRBV29-1	15	TGCAGCGTGAAACTAGCCTCCAAGGGTACAAATGAGCAGTTCTTC	CSVKLASKGTNEQFF
TRBJ1-1	-	once	TRBV28	14	TGTGCCAGCCGGTATATAGGCCGTAACACTGAAGCTTTCTTT	CASRYIGRNTEAFF
TRBJ1-1	-	-	TRBV27	15	TGTGCCAGCAGTCCTAAAAACAGGGTCTACACTGAAGCTTTCTTT	CASSPKNRVYTEAFF
TRBJ2-4	-	-	TRBV5-6	16	TGTGCCAGCAGCTTGCCTCTGACAGGAGCCAAAAACATTCAGTACTTC	CASSLPLTGAKNIQYF
TRBJ2-5	-	once	TRBV29-1	11	TGCAGCGTTGAGGTGAAGGAAACCCAGTACTTC	CSVEVKETQYF
TRBJ1-2	-	-	TRBV7-9	15	TGTGCCAGCAGCTTAGCTCTGGCAGGAGTCTATGGCTACACCTTC	CASSLALAGVYGYTF
TRBJ2-7	TRBD2	-	TRBV2	15	TGTGCCAGCAGTGAGCGACTAGCCGGGCGATACGAGCAGTACTTC	CASSERLAGRYEQYF
TRBJ2-1	-	-	TRBV11-3	13	TGTGCCAGCAGCTTAGCCACCAACAATGAGCAGTTCTTC	CASSLATNNEQFF
TRBJ1-5	-	-	TRBV7-9	16	TGTGCCAGCAGTTCGGAGGGGAGGCCTTCCAATCAGCCCCAGCATTTT	CASSSEGRPSNQPQHF
TRBJ1-5	-	-	TRBV19	15	TGTGCCAGTAGTATAGCTAGGGTAAGCAATCAGCCCCAGCATTTT	CASSIARVSNQPQHF
TRBJ1-5	-	-	TRBV10-2	12	TGCGCCAGCAGAGAGGGCAATCAGCCCCAGCATTTT	CASREGNQPQHF
TRBJ2-5	-	-	TRBV5-1	14	TGCGCCAGCAGCTCCGGGACATTCCAAGAGACCCAGTACTTC	CASSSGTFQETQYF